The 22 T cell receptor beta chains given below trace back to one sample, sequenced in a study of CD8 T cells in ankylosing spondylitis. A single record per CDR3 protein comes from TCRdb applying MiXCR to the 5' RACE reads. The sample consists of 200,000 to 250,000 distinct CDR3 sequences, about 10% of them appearing once. Sequencing was done on a sample of blood, either unsorted or a sorted T cell fraction (not recorded which). The receptor source for this set is a male donor with ankylosing spondylitis or in good health (not recorded which).

This clonotype was seen a few times. The chain uses TRBV7-8 and TRBJ1-2; 11 bases line up with TRBD1. The junction had 11 bases not matched to a gene; V was cut back by 5 bases and J by 3 bases. Germline V gene lookup returns CDR1 SGHVS and CDR2 FQNEAQ. The CDR3 runs to 17 residues. In DNA form, the CDR3 reads TGTGCCAGCAGCACTCGACCTGGGACAGGGGGTGACTATGGCTACACCTTC. It yields the protein CASSTRPGTGGDYGYTF.

Ten or more counts support this clonotype. V usage is TRBV9 and J usage is TRBJ2-2; 9 bases are shared with TRBD1. The CDR3 loop spans 16 amino acids. In germline, CDR1 is SGDLS, CDR2 YYNGEE. Trimming took 3 bases from V and 9 from J; bases not matched to a gene: 12. The CDR3 DNA follows: TGTGCCAGCAGCGCGAGCCCAGGGACAGGGATTAGGGAGCTGTTTTTT. It translates to CASSASPGTGIRELFF. Combining the CDR3 with reference TRBV9 and TRBJ2-2 gives the whole variable domain DSGVTQTPKHLITATGQRVTLRCSPRSGDLSVYWYQQSLDQGLQFLIQYYNGEERAKGNILERFSAQQFPDLHSELNLSSLELGDSALYFCASSASPGTGIRELFFGEGSRLTVL.

This clonotype has at least ten counts. This chain connects TRBV20-1 to TRBJ2-3; 8 nucleotides line up with TRBD2. V lost 5 bases, J lost 5 bases, and 6 bases stayed unmatched. CDR3 length: 13 amino acids. Germline CDR1 and CDR2: DFQATT and SNEGSKA (reference sequence). CDR3 region: CSAPGGGLDTQYF. The CDR3 nucleotides read TGCAGTGCTCCGGGGGGGGGGCTAGATACGCAGTATTTT.

This clonotype has ten or more counts. The chain is built from TRBV7-6 and TRBJ1-1; a possible D gene is TRBD1 (6 bases). Germline CDR1 reads SGHVS; CDR2 reads FNYEAQ. V was pared by 5 bases and J by 6 bases, with 28 bases between. The CDR3 spans 18 residues. In nucleotides, the CDR3 is TGTGCCAGCAGCCGGGGGGGGACAAGTCCCTCCCGGGCGTCTGAAGCTTTCTTT. Protein sequence: CASSRGGTSPSRASEAFF.

This clonotype was counted many times. The chain employs TRBV10-3 and TRBJ2-1, with 7 bases lining up with TRBD2. This CDR3 has 15 amino acids. CDR1 and CDR2 from the germline V gene are ENHRY and SYGVKD. J lost 1 base, V lost 7 bases, and 7 bases had no gene match. The CDR3 DNA sequence: TGTGCCATCAAGGGGTCTAGCGGATCCTACAATGAGCAGTTCTTC. Translated: CAIKGSSGSYNEQFF.

The table lists this clonotype with many counts. The chain uses TRBV12-3 or TRBV12-4 and TRBJ1-6; the D is unclear. With 6 bases removed from V and 6 bases from J, the gap between germline ends came to 9 bases. The CDR3 loop spans 13 amino acids. As DNA, the CDR3 is TGTGCCAGCAGCTTTGAGAGTAATTCACCCCTCCACTTT. It yields the protein CASSFESNSPLHF.

This clonotype occurred many times. The chain recombines TRBV6-7 with TRBJ1-5; 8 bases are shared with TRBD1. TRBV6-7 is known as an ORF, though its function is uncertain. Trimming at V came to 7 bases and at J to 1 base, leaving 6 bases not matched to a gene. The CDR3 is 15 residues long. CDR3 nucleotide sequence: TGTGCCAGCACCCCCCGGACAGGGAGCAATCAGCCCCAGCATTTT. Amino acids: CASTPRTGSNQPQHF.

The chain links TRBV5-6 to TRBJ2-1, with TRBD2 matching 7 bases. This CDR3 comprises 17 residues. From germline, CDR1 is SGHDT and CDR2 YYEEEE. The V and J ends lost 4 bases and 2 bases, in that order; junction bases with no gene match: 12. The CDR3 is CASSQVIAGWAYNEQFF. CDR3 DNA: TGTGCCAGCAGCCAAGTCATAGCGGGCTGGGCCTACAATGAGCAGTTCTTC.

This clonotype was detected many times. The chain couples TRBV7-2 to TRBJ1-3, with D perhaps matching TRBD1 (5 bases). With 7 bases removed from V and 4 bases from J, the gap between germline ends came to 17 bases. This CDR3 comprises 15 residues. Germline assignment: CDR1 SGHTA and CDR2 FQGNSA. CDR3 in DNA: TGTGCCAGCACCTTTCTTGTGGGGGGAGGAAACACCATATATTTT. Protein product: CASTFLVGGGNTIYF.

Ten or more counts support this clonotype. The V gene is TRBV5-1, the J gene TRBJ1-6, with a tentative D call TRBD1 (5 bases). Trimming removed 2 bases from V and 4 bases from J, with 10 bases in between. This CDR3 has 15 amino acids. CDR1 is SGHRS and CDR2 is YFSETQ in the germline V gene. CDR3 protein: CASSFGTEYNSPLHF. CDR3 sequence (DNA): TGCGCCAGCAGCTTCGGGACGGAATATAATTCACCCCTCCACTTT.

The table lists this clonotype with a few counts. This chain uses TRBV11-1 with TRBJ2-1; 8 nucleotides agree with TRBD1. The CDR3 loop spans 18 amino acids. CDR1 SGHAT and CDR2 FQDESV come from the germline V gene (reference sequence). The trim removed 3 bases at V and 8 bases at J, leaving 18 bases unmatched. CDR3 residues: CASSLGTGQGLGIDEQFF. CDR3 bases: TGTGCCAGCAGCTTGGGGACAGGACAGGGCCTAGGGATCGATGAGCAGTTCTTC. Full variable domain (missing parts from reference TRBV11-1 and TRBJ2-1): EAEVAQSPRYKITEKSQAVAFWCDPISGHATLYWYRQILGQGPELLVQFQDESVVDDSQLPKDRFSAERLKGVDSTLKIQPAELGDSAMYLCASSLGTGQGLGIDEQFFGPGTRLTVL.

As regards this clonotype: A much more abundant neighbour one base away suggests this may be a read error. V gene TRBV20-1 combines with J gene TRBJ1-1; D may be TRBD1 (5 bases). This CDR3 has 11 amino acids. Germline V gene sequence: CDR1 DFQATT, CDR2 SNEGSKA (reference sequence). Here the CDR3 DNA reads TGCTGTGCTTTCCAGGGTCGGTGGGCTTTCTTT. This sequence encodes CCAFQGRWAFF.

This sequence joins TRBV20-1 and TRBJ1-1; 7 nucleotides align to TRBD1. This CDR3 is built from 12 residues. Germline assignment: CDR1 DFQATT and CDR2 SNEGSKA (reference sequence). V gave up 0 bases and J gave up 13 bases; unmatched junction bases: 8. CDR3 residues: CSAREGDRDDFF. The CDR3 nucleotides are TGCAGTGCTAGAGAGGGAGACAGGGACGATTTCTTT.

In this sample, this clonotype turned up many times. The gene calls are TRBV7-9 and TRBJ1-4; TRBD1 might be the D (6 bases). CDR3 length: 13 residues. V gave up 4 bases and J gave up 11 bases, with 14 bases separating them. Germline V gene lookup returns CDR1 SEHNR and CDR2 FQNEAQ (reference sequence). CDR3 coding DNA: TGTGCCAGCAGCTCCGCCCGGGGGCTGAAACTGTTTTTT. Translated: CASSSARGLKLFF.

The table lists this clonotype with many counts. This chain connects TRBV2 to TRBJ1-2, with TRBD1 as a possible D gene (5 bases). The CDR3 has 15 amino acids. V was trimmed by 7 bases and J by 4 bases, leaving 19 bases between them. CDR1 and CDR2 from the germline V gene are SNHLY and FYNNEI. DNA of the CDR3: TGTGCCAGCACGGGGCTATCAGGGTCCGTCTATGGCTACACCTTC. Residues: CASTGLSGSVYGYTF.

This clonotype was observed many times. The genes are TRBV20-1 and TRBJ1-1, with 10 bases aligning to TRBD1. The CDR3 has 15 residues. CDR1 DFQATT and CDR2 SNEGSKA come from the germline V gene (reference sequence). V gave up 4 bases and J gave up 5 bases; unmatched junction bases: 10. CDR3 DNA: TGCAGTGCTACCGGGGACAGGGGAGGGTGGACTGAAGCTTTCTTT. Residues: CSATGDRGGWTEAFF.

This clonotype was observed a handful of times. This rearrangement joins TRBV3-1 to TRBJ2-3, with D possibly being TRBD2 (6 bases). Germline V lookup: CDR1 LGHDT, CDR2 YNNKEL (reference sequence). The CDR3 consists of 14 residues. Trimming took off 5 bases at V and 5 bases at J, with 14 bases between the two ends. The CDR3 DNA sequence: TGTGCCAGCAGCTTGGGACTCCGAGAAGATACGCAGTATTTT. Its protein product is CASSLGLREDTQYF.

This clonotype turned up a few times. The gene calls are TRBV7-3 and TRBJ1-1, with D perhaps matching TRBD1 (6 bases). Germline CDR1 reads SGHTA; CDR2 reads FQGTGA. With 5 bases removed from V and 0 bases from J, the gap between germline ends came to 13 bases. The CDR3 has 15 amino acids. CDR3 sequence: CASSRGGPMNTEAFF. CDR3 DNA sequence: TGTGCCAGCAGCCGAGGGGGGCCCATGAACACTGAAGCTTTCTTT.

This clonotype showed up many times. This CDR3 is CSGATGVTEAFF. As DNA, the CDR3 is TGCAGCGGGGCGACAGGGGTAACTGAAGCTTTCTTT. The chain has TRBV29-1 and TRBJ1-1; 8 bases agree with TRBD1. CDR1 is SQVTM and CDR2 is ANQGSEA in the germline V gene. J was trimmed by 5 bases and V by 7 bases; bases with no gene match: 6. The CDR3 extends over 12 amino acids.

This chain connects TRBV3-1 to TRBJ1-1; D gene ambiguous. CDR1 is LGHDT and CDR2 is YNNKEL in the germline V gene (reference sequence). The V and J ends lost 0 bases and 3 bases respectively, with 8 bases between them. This CDR3 comprises 14 residues. CDR3 sequence: CASSQEVSHTEAFF. Written as DNA, the CDR3 is TGTGCCAGCAGCCAAGAAGTCAGTCACACTGAAGCTTTCTTT.

This clonotype appeared many times. The V and J genes are TRBV20-1 and TRBJ2-1; D uncertain. CDR3 size: 14 residues. The V gene lost 0 bases and the J gene lost 8 bases, with 14 bases spanning the gap. The germline gives CDR1 DFQATT, CDR2 SNEGSKA (reference sequence). The CDR3 sequence: CSARDRLSLHEQFF. The CDR3 nucleotides read TGCAGTGCTAGAGATCGGCTCTCCCTCCATGAGCAGTTCTTC.

In its sample, this clonotype was seen many times. The J gene is TRBJ1-6, the V gene TRBV7-2; D is unresolved. V was shortened by 3 bases and J by 9 bases, with 6 bases between the two germline ends. The germline V gene has CDR1 SGHTA and CDR2 FQGNSA. The CDR3 spans 12 residues. The CDR3 DNA is TGTGCCAGCAGCTTTCTTTCTTCACCCCTCCACTTT. Its protein product is CASSFLSSPLHF.